This T cell receptor beta chain was profiled in a study of early T cells in non-severe SARS-CoV-2 infection (dated by TCRdb to the early 2020s). At the level of the whole study: Because TCR sequencing relied on bulk RNA taken from unsorted whole blood, pairing of alpha and beta chains was not possible. General findings and caveats noted by the study authors: VDJdb matching was skewed toward anti-spike CD8 responses and likely underestimated virus-specific expansions by missing private and CD4 specificities.

V is cut back by 5 bases and J by 2 bases, with 2 bases in the junction unmatched. Its CDR3 holds 13 amino acids, cysteine through phenylalanine. CDR3 DNA only is kept here, 39 bases in frame from base 1. CDR1 and CDR2 are read off the germline V gene as SQVTM and ANQGSEA. Turning to this clonotype: There is no known antigen for this receptor. Within one base of it there is no much larger clone, and no base qualities were kept.

Library construction relied on 5' RACE. The run used a NextSeq 500. In the TCR library protocol, unique molecular identifiers were attached to individual cDNA molecules to correct for PCR bias and sequencing error. Both TCR alpha and beta chains were sequenced, and tight co-correlation was observed between alpha and beta sequence abundances in each sample. For the original study's pipeline: V gene, J gene and CDR3 annotation of TCR sequences was performed with Decombinator V4. Expanded TCRs were defined as changing significantly between any two time points under a Poisson model with p below 0.0001. Abundances of TCRs were expressed as counts per million after normalisation to the total number of TCRs sequenced in each sample. MAIT TCRs were defined by TRAV1-2 paired with TRAJ12, TRAJ20 or TRAJ33, and iNKT TCRs by TRAV10 paired with TRAJ18. VDJdb, accessed on 1 November 2021, was searched for TCRs annotated for CMV, EBV and SARS-CoV-2, and TCRs annotated for more than one antigen were excluded. In-frame beta chains were kept once TCRdb had trimmed the public reads at Q25 with fastp and called clones with MiXCR. Each CDR3 protein gets just one entry, which takes the most common genes and DNA from the rows behind it. TCRdb's processing, not the study's, gives the V and J calls here. The sample data list some 56,000 distinct CDR3 sequences, and 8% to 11% of these were observed just once. The top ten constitute 6.5% of the sample.

The study was a case-control design nested within a healthcare worker cohort in London, UK, with weekly nasopharyngeal swab PCR tests and blood sampling. Between 23 and 31 March 2020, the week of the UK lockdown, healthcare workers were enrolled and then followed up weekly for as long as 16 weeks. This clonotype was sampled from an adult who was a healthcare worker with PCR-confirmed SARS-CoV-2 infection or an uninfected control (not recorded which). The sequence is built from TRBV29-1 and TRBJ2-4; TRBD1 matches 8 bases in the middle. Source material: whole blood. The DNA reads TGCAGCGTTACAGGGGGACCCAAAAACATTCAGTACTTC. The translation is CSVTGGPKNIQYF.